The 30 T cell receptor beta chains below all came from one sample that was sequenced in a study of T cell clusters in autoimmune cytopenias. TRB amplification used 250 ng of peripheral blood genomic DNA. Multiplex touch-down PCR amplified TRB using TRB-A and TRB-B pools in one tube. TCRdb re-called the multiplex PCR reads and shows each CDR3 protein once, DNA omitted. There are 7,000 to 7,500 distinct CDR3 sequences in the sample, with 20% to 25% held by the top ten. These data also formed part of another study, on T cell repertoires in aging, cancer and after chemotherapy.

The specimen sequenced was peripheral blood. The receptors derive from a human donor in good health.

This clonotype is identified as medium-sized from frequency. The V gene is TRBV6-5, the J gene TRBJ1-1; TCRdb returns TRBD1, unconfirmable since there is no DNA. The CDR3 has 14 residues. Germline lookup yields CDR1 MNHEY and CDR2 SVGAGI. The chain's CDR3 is CASSLNRGHTEAFF.

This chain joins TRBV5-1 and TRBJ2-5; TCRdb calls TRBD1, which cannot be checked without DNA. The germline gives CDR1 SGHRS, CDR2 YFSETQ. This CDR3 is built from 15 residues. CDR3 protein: CASSLSPGVLETQYF.

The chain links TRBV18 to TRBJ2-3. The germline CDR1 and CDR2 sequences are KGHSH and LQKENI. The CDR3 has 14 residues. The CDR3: CASSPRGTADTQYF.

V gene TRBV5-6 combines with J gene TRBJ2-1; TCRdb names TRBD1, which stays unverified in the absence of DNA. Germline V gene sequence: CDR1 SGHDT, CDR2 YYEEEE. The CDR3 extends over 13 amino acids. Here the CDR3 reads CASSLGRITGQFF.

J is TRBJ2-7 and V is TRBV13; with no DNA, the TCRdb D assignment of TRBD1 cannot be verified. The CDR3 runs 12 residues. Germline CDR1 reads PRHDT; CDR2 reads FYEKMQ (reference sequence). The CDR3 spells CASSLLRDEQYF. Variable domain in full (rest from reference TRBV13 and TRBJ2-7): AAGVIQSPRHLIKEKRETATLKCYPIPRHDTVYWYQQGPGQDPQFLISFYEKMQSDKGSIPDRFSAQQFSDYHSELNMSSLELGDSALYFCASSLLRDEQYFGPGTRLTVT.

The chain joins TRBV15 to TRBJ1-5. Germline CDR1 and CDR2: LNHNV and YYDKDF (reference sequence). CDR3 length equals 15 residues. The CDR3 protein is CATSRDGEVDQPQHF. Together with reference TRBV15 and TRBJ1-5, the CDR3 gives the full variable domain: DAMVIQNPRYQVTQFGKPVTLSCSQTLNHNVMYWYQQKSSQAPKLLFHYYDKDFNNEADTPDNFQSRRPNTSFCFLDIRSPGLGDTAMYLCATSRDGEVDQPQHFGDGTRLSIL.

This chain's CDR3 is CASSLEWRVIKTEAFF. V usage is TRBV11-2 and J usage is TRBJ1-1. Germline V gene sequence: CDR1 SGHAT, CDR2 FQNNGV. The CDR3 loop spans 16 amino acids.

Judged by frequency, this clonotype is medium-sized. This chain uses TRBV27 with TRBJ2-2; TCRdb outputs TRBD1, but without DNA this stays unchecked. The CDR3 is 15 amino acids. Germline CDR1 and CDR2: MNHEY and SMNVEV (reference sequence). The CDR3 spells CASRMTGQPTGELFF.

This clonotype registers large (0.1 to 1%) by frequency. This chain's CDR3 is CASSLAEVRYF. The V call is TRBV11-1, the J call TRBJ2-5. This CDR3 contains 11 residues. Germline values: CDR1 SGHAT, CDR2 FQDESV (reference sequence).

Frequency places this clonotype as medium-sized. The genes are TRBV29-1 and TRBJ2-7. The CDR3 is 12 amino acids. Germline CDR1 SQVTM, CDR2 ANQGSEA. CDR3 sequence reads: CSAVFRNYEQYF.

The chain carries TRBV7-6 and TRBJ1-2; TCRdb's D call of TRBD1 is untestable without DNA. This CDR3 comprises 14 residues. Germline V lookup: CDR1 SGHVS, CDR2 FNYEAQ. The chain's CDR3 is CASSSPQGRYGYTF. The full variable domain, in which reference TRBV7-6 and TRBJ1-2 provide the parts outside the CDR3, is GAGVSQSPRYKVTKRGQDVALRCDPISGHVSLYWYRQALGQGPEFLTYFNYEAQQDKSGLPNDRFSAERPEGSISTLTIQRTEQRDSAMYRCASSSPQGRYGYTFGSGTRLTVV.

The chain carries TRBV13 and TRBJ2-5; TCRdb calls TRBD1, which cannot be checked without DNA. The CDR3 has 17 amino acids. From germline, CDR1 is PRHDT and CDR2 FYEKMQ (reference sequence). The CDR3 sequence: CASSSRQGEFEQETQYF.

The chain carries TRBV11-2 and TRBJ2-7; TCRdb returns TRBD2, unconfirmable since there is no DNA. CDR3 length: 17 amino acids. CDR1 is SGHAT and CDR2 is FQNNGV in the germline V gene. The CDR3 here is CASSLDLVAGGRYEQYF.

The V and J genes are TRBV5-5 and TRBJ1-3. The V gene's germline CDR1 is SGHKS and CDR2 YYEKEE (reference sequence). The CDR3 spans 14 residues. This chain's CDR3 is CASSLRVSGNTIYF.

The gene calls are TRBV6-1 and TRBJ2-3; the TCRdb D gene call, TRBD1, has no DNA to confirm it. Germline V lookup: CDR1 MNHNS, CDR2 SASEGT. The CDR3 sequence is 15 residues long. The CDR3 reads CASSESPTTADTQYF.

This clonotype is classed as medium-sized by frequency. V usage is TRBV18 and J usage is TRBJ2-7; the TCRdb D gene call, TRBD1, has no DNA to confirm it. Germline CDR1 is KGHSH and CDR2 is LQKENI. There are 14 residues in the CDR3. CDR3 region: CASSPGDRGYEQYF. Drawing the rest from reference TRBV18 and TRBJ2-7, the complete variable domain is NAGVMQNPRHLVRRRGQEARLRCSPMKGHSHVYWYRQLPEEGLKFMVYLQKENIIDESGMPKERFSAEFPKEGPSILRIQQVVRGDSAAYFCASSPGDRGYEQYFGPGTRLTVT.

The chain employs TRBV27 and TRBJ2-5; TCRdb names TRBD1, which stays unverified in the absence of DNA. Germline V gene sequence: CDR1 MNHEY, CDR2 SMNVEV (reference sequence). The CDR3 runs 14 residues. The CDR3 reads CASSNRQGGETQYF.

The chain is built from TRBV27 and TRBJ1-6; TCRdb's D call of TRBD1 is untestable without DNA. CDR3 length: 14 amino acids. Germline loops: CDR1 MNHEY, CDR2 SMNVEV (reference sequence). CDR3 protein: CASSMGQLVSPLHF.

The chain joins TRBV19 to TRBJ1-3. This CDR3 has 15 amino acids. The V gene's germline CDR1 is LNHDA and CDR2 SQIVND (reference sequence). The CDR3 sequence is CASSYGSGNGNTIYF.

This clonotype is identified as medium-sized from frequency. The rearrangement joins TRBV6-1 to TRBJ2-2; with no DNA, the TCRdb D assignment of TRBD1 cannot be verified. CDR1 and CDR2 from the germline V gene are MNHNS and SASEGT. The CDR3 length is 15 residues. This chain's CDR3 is CASSLTARETGELFF.

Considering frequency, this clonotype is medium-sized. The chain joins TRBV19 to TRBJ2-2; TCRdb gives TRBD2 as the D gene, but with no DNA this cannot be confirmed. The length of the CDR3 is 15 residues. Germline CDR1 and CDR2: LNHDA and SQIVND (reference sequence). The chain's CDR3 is CASKLAGGNTGELFF.

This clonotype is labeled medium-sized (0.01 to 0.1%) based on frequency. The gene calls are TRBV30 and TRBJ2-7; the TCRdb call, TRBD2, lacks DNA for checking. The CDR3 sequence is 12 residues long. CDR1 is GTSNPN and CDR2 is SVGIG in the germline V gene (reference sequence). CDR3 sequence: CAWSSGRYEQYF. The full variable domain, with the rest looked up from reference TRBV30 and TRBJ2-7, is SQTIHQWPATLVQPVGSPLSLECTVEGTSNPNLYWYRQAAGRGLQLLFYSVGIGQISSEVPQNLSASRPQDRQFILSSKKLLLSDSGFYLCAWSSGRYEQYFGPGTRLTVT.

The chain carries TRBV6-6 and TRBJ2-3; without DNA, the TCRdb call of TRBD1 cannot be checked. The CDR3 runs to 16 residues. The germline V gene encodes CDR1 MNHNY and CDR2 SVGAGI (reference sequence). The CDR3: CASSAQRDPRTDTQYF.

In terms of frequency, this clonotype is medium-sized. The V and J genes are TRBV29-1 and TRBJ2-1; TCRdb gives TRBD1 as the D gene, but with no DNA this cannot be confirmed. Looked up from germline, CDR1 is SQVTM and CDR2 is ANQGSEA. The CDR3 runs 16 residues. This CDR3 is CSALLGQGRARDEQFF.

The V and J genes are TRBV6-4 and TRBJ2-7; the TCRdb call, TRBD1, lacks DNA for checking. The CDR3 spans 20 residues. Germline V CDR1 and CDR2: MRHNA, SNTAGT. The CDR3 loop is CASSPTGQADAGPRIYEQYF.

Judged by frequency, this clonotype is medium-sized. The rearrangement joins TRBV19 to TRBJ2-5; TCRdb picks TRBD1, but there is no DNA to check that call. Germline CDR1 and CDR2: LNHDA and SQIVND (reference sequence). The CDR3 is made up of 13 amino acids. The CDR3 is CASAEQGGETQYF.

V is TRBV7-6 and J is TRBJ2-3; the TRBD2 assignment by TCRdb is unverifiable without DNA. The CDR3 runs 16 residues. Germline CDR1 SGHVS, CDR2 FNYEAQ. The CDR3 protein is CASSSTLAGGTDTQYF. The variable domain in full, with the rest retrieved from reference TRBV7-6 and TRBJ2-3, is GAGVSQSPRYKVTKRGQDVALRCDPISGHVSLYWYRQALGQGPEFLTYFNYEAQQDKSGLPNDRFSAERPEGSISTLTIQRTEQRDSAMYRCASSSTLAGGTDTQYFGPGTRLTVL.

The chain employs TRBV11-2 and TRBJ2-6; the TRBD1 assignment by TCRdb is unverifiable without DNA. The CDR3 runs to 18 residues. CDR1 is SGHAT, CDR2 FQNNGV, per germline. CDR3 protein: CASSLGTGGLSGANVLTF.

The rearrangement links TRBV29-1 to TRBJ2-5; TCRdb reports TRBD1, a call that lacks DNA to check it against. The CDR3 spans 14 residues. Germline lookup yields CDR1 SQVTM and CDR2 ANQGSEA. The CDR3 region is CSVSRAGSRGTQYF.

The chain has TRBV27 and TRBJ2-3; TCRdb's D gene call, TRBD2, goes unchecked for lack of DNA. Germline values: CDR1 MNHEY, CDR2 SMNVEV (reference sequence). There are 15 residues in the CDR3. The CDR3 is CASSFWESSTDTQYF.